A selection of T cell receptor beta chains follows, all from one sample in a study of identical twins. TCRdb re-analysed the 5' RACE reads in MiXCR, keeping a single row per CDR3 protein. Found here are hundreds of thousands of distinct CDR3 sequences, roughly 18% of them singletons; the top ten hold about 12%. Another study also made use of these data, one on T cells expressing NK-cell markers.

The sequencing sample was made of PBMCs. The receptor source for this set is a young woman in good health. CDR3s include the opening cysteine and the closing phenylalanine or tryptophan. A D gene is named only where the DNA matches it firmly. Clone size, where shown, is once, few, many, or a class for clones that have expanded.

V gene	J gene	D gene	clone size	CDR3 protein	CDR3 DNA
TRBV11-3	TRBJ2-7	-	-	CASSLEKRDGAYEQYF	TGTGCCAGCAGCTTAGAGAAGAGGGACGGAGCCTACGAGCAGTACTTC
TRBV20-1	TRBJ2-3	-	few	CSATATGPSTDTQYF	TGCAGTGCTACCGCGACAGGACCTAGCACAGATACGCAGTATTTT
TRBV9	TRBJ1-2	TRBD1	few	CASSQGTGVGYGYTF	TGTGCCAGCAGCCAAGGGACAGGGGTCGGCTATGGCTACACCTTC
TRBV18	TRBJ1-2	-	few	CASYRIDYGYTF	TGTGCCAGCTACAGGATTGACTATGGCTACACCTTC
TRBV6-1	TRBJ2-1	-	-	CATSSGERYYNEQFF	TGTGCCACATCCTCCGGCGAGCGGTATTACAATGAGCAGTTCTTC
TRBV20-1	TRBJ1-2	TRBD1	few	CSARDRGQTLYGYTF	TGCAGTGCTAGAGATAGGGGACAGACCCTCTATGGCTACACCTTC
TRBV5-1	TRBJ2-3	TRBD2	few	CASSLALLAGAQSTDTQYF	TGCGCCAGCAGCTTGGCCTTGCTAGCGGGAGCCCAGAGCACAGATACGCAGTATTTT
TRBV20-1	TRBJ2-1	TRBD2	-	CSVSGGFYNEQFF	TGCAGTGTGAGCGGGGGATTCTACAATGAGCAGTTCTTC
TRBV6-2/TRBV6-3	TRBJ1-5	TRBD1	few	CASTRQGNHQPQHF	TGTGCCAGCACCCGACAGGGGAATCACCAGCCCCAGCATTTT
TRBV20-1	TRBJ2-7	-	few	CSARAGMGEQYF	TGCAGTGCTAGAGCGGGGATGGGCGAGCAGTACTTC
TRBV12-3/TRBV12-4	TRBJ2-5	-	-	CASRHRQTLQETQYF	TGTGCCAGCAGACACAGACAGACACTCCAAGAGACCCAGTACTTC
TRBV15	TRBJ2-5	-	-	CATSRDLSETQYF	TGTGCCACCAGCAGAGATTTATCAGAGACCCAGTACTTC
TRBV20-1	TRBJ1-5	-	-	CSAGKGAGQPQHF	TGCAGTGCAGGGAAAGGGGCCGGTCAGCCCCAGCATTTT
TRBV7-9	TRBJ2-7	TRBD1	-	CASSLPGGQSYEQYF	TGTGCCAGCAGCTTACCAGGGGGACAGTCCTACGAGCAGTACTTC
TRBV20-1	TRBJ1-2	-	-	CSATKSPTGRLLYGYTF	TGCAGTGCTACGAAATCTCCGACGGGACGTCTTCTGTATGGCTACACCTTC
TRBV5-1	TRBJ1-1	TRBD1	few	CASSLGTGDRTEAFF	TGCGCCAGCAGCTTGGGCACAGGGGATCGGACTGAAGCTTTCTTT
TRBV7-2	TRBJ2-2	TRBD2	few	CASWTSGTGELFF	TGTGCCAGCTGGACTAGCGGGACCGGGGAGCTGTTTTTT
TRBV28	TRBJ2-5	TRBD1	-	CASRLVDRGETQYF	TGTGCCAGCAGACTAGTTGACAGGGGTGAGACCCAGTACTTC
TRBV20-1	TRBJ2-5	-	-	CSARDRRAGQETQYF	TGCAGTGCTAGAGATCGCCGGGCGGGGCAAGAGACCCAGTACTTC
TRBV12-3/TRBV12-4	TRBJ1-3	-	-	CASSFASGNTIYF	TGTGCCAGCAGTTTTGCCTCTGGAAACACCATATATTTT
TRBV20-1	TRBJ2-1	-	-	CSANAGGLNYNEQFF	TGCAGTGCCAACGCCGGGGGACTTAATTACAATGAGCAGTTCTTC
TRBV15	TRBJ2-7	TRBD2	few	CATSRVAGGVYEQYF	TGTGCCACCAGCAGAGTAGCGGGAGGGGTCTACGAGCAGTACTTC
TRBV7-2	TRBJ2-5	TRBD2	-	CASSLGSSGRAQYF	TGTGCCAGCAGCTTAGGCTCTAGCGGGAGGGCCCAGTACTTC
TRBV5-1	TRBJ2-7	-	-	CASSLAVETGNVYF	TGCGCCAGCAGCTTGGCCGTGGAGACCGGGAATGTGTACTTC
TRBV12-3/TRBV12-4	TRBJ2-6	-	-	CASSPSTYSGANVLTF	TGTGCCAGCAGCCCTTCAACCTACTCTGGGGCCAACGTCCTGACTTTC
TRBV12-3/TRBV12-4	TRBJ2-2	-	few	CASSLIRVLSGELFF	TGTGCCAGCAGTTTGATCAGGGTTTTATCCGGGGAGCTGTTTTTT
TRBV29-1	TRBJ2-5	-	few	CSVGIQGGKTQYF	TGCAGCGTCGGAATACAGGGAGGGAAGACCCAGTACTTC
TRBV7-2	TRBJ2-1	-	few	CASSLGVLRGNEQFF	TGTGCCAGCAGCTTAGGGGTACTCAGAGGTAATGAGCAGTTCTTC
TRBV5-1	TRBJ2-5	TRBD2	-	CASSPGTSGSVAETQYF	TGCGCCAGCAGCCCCGGGACTAGCGGGAGCGTCGCAGAGACCCAGTACTTC
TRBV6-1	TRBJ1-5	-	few	CASSIGQHNQPQHF	TGTGCCAGCAGTATAGGACAGCACAATCAGCCCCAGCATTTT
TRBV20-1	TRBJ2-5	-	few	CSASGRGRAAETQYF	TGCAGTGCTTCTGGGAGGGGGAGGGCCGCGGAGACCCAGTACTTC
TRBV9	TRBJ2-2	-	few	CASSGTNTNTGELFF	TGTGCCAGCAGCGGGACTAACACTAACACCGGGGAGCTGTTTTTT
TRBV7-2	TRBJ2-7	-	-	CASSLVQGRYEQYF	TGTGCCAGCAGCTTAGTCCAGGGGAGATACGAGCAGTACTTC
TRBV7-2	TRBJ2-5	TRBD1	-	CASSLGAGQGTQETQYF	TGTGCCAGCAGCTTAGGAGCCGGACAGGGGACTCAAGAGACCCAGTACTTC
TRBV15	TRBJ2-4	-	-	CATSTEPNIQYF	TGTGCCACCAGCACTGAGCCAAACATTCAGTACTTC
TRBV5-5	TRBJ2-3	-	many	CASSLTGGQGDTQYF	TGTGCCAGCAGCTTAACGGGGGGCCAAGGAGATACGCAGTATTTT
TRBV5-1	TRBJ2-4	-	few	CASSLGVGRGNIQYF	TGCGCCAGCAGCTTGGGGGTCGGACGCGGGAACATTCAGTACTTC
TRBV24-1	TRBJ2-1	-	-	CATSDLRVSKNEQFF	TGTGCCACCAGTGATTTGCGGGTGTCGAAGAATGAGCAGTTCTTC
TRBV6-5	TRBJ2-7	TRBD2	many	CASSLLAGKHEQYF	TGTGCCAGCAGTTTACTAGCGGGAAAACACGAGCAGTACTTC
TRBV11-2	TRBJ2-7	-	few	CASSPIRDFRHEQYF	TGTGCCAGCAGCCCCATCCGGGACTTCAGGCACGAGCAGTACTTC
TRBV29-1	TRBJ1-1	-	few	CSVDWAGMGPREAFF	TGCAGCGTTGATTGGGCAGGGATGGGACCACGAGAAGCTTTCTTT
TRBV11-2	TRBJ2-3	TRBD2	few	CASSLTGTSGARPTDTQYF	TGTGCCAGCAGCCTAACCGGGACTAGCGGAGCCCGGCCCACAGATACGCAGTATTTT
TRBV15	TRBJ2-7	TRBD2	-	CATSRTLSTSGRNEQYF	TGTGCCACCAGCCGAACCCTGTCAACTAGCGGGAGAAACGAGCAGTACTTC
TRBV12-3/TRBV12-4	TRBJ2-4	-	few	CASSFRRLGIAKNIQYF	TGTGCCAGCAGTTTCCGACGACTGGGAATAGCCAAAAACATTCAGTACTTC
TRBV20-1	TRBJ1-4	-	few	CSAPEVTNEKLFF	TGCAGTGCCCCAGAAGTAACTAATGAAAAACTGTTTTTT
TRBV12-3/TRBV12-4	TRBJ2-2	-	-	CASSGGGSNGELFF	TGTGCCAGTTCAGGGGGCGGGAGTAACGGGGAGCTGTTTTTT
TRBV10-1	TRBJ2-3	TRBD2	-	CASSGETRTSGRDTQYF	TGCGCCAGCAGTGGGGAGACCCGGACTAGCGGTAGGGATACGCAGTATTTT
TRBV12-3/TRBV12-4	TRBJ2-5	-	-	CASQLFETQYF	TGTGCCAGCCAATTATTTGAGACCCAGTACTTC
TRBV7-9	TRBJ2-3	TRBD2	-	CASSLGLSSGSGDTQYF	TGTGCCAGCAGCTTAGGGTTATCAAGCGGGAGCGGAGATACGCAGTATTTT
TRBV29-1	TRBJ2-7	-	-	CSALLGSGYEQYF	TGCAGCGCCCTCCTAGGTAGTGGATACGAGCAGTACTTC
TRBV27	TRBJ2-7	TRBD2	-	CASSLLLAGGSYEQYF	TGTGCCAGCAGTCTCCTCCTAGCGGGAGGGTCCTACGAGCAGTACTTC
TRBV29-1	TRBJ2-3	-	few	CSDGDGTDTQYF	TGCAGCGACGGAGACGGCACAGATACGCAGTATTTT
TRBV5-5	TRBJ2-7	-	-	CASTPQGGLRYYEQYF	TGTGCCAGCACCCCCCAGGGGGGGCTTAGGTACTACGAGCAGTACTTC
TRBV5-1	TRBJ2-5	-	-	CASSLEGTETQYF	TGCGCCAGCAGCTTGGAGGGAACGGAGACCCAGTACTTC
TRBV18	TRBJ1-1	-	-	CASSRIWAENTEAFF	TGTGCCAGCTCACGAATTTGGGCAGAGAACACTGAAGCTTTCTTT
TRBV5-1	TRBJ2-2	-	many	CASSGGTQNTGELFF	TGCGCCAGCAGTGGAGGGACACAGAACACCGGGGAGCTGTTTTTT
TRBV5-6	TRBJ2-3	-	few	CASSFGQDADTQYF	TGTGCCAGCAGCTTTGGCCAGGACGCAGATACGCAGTATTTT
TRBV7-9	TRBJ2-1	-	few	CASSLSGWNEQFF	TGTGCCAGCAGCTTATCCGGGTGGAATGAGCAGTTCTTC
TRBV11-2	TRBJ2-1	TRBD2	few	CASSTRTSGGVSSYNEQFF	TGTGCCAGCAGCACTCGGACTAGCGGGGGGGTCAGCTCCTACAATGAGCAGTTCTTC